This T cell receptor beta chain is drawn from a study of blood T cell repertoires in COVID-19. Produced via immunoSEQ multiplex PCR; TCRdb's table is partial and in-frame only. The repertoire holds hundreds of thousands of clones, 85% to 90% seen once, with about 7% in the top ten. CDR1 and CDR2 from the germline V gene are SGHRS and YFSETQ. With 0 bases removed from V and 8 bases from J, the gap between germline ends came to 9 bases. The CDR3 covers 14 residues. This clonotype originated in a woman in her 70s with COVID-19, enrolled during active disease. The chain links TRBV5-1 to TRBJ1-6, with D possibly being TRBD1 (6 bases). The sequencing sample was made of peripheral blood. CDR3 amino acids: CASSLAGDDSPLHF. CDR3 coding DNA: TGCGCCAGCAGCTTGGCAGGGGACGATTCACCCCTCCACTTT.